Detailed here is one T cell receptor (beta chain). The CDR3 has 13 amino acids. Looked up from germline, CDR1 is MNHEY and CDR2 is SVGAGI. V lost 2 bases, J lost 7 bases, and 9 bases lay in between. Genomic DNA from each subset was divided evenly over several immunoSEQ plates. Clones were sequenced by immunoSEQ multiplex PCR, and TCRdb holds only the in-frame ones, with some missing. The sample has about 1,900,000 clones, roughly 94% seen once. This record comes from a study of shared clonotypes between healthy human individuals. Study at large: Researchers drew samples from two women and three men aged 18 to 49.

The naive CD8 fraction comprised CD45RO-negative cells positively selected for CCR7 and excluded terminally differentiated effector memory CD45RA+ cells. The chain recombines TRBV6-5 with TRBJ2-1; D call uncertain. Sequencing was done on a sample of naive CD8+ T cells sorted from blood. The sequence was obtained from a young man in good health. The CDR3 nucleotides read TGTGCCAGCAGTTACGCCGGGTGGAATGAGCAGTTCTTC. Amino acids: CASSYAGWNEQFF.